A single sample is the source of the 25 T cell receptor beta chains below, sequenced in a study of T cell responses to AZD1222 COVID-19 vaccine. Method: immunoSEQ multiplex PCR; TCRdb's copy keeps in-frame clones and lacks some. The sample has 150,000 or so clones, about 87% seen once; the top ten hold 2.5% to 4%. This specimen consisted of peripheral blood, obtained on day 0 of AZD1222 vaccination. The source is an adult in good health.

The J gene is TRBJ2-4, the V gene TRBV6-1, with D possibly being TRBD2 (6 bases). The CDR3 is made up of 17 amino acids. Trimming took 3 bases from V and 3 from J, leaving 18 bases between them. Per the germline V gene, CDR1 is MNHNS and CDR2 is SASEGT. CDR3: CASSDQDIGRFKNIQYF. The CDR3 DNA reads as TGTGCCAGCAGTGACCAGGATATAGGGAGGTTCAAAAACATTCAGTACTTC.

With regard to this clone: Germline is not matched at one junction end, which may reflect a read error. This chain uses TRBV7-2 with TRBJ1-5; perhaps TRBD1 as D (5 bases). CDR1 SGHTA and CDR2 FQGNSA come from the germline V gene. The CDR3 sequence is 11 residues long. The CDR3 DNA follows: TGTGCCAGCAGCCAGACCGGGACCTTAAATTTT. This sequence encodes CASSQTGTLNF.

A few counts support this clone. The gene calls are TRBV10-3 and TRBJ2-3, with no clear D. Germline assignment: CDR1 ENHRY and CDR2 SYGVKD. Trimming pared 3 bases from V and 0 bases from J, leaving 19 bases between. CDR3 length: 18 amino acids. The chain's CDR3 is CAISDRVQSISSTDTQYF. The CDR3 region has the DNA TGTGCCATCAGTGATCGGGTTCAGAGTATCTCAAGCACAGATACGCAGTATTTT.

This sequence joins TRBV7-9 and TRBJ2-2; maybe TRBD2 (5 bases). Trimming took 7 bases from V and 0 from J, leaving 15 bases between them. The CDR3 extends over 16 amino acids. The germline gives CDR1 SEHNR, CDR2 FQNEAQ (reference sequence). CDR3 sequence: CASTPPERTNTGELFF. CDR3 sequence (DNA): TGTGCCAGCACCCCCCCCGAGCGGACGAACACCGGGGAGCTGTTTTTT.

This clone came up once. V and J are TRBV13 and TRBJ2-7; 8 bases fit TRBD1. Trimming at V came to 4 bases and at J to 4 bases, leaving 9 bases not matched to a gene. The CDR3 is 15 residues long. Germline loops: CDR1 PRHDT, CDR2 FYEKMQ (reference sequence). In DNA, the CDR3 is TGTGCCAGCAGCTCCAGGCAGGGGGCGGTTTACGAGCAGTACTTC. As protein: CASSSRQGAVYEQYF.

V gene TRBV4-2 combines with J gene TRBJ1-1; maybe TRBD1 (6 bases). Trimming left V 4 bases short and J 5 bases short, with 20 bases between. The germline gives CDR1 LGHNA, CDR2 YNFKEQ. The CDR3 extends over 16 amino acids. The CDR3 nucleotides read TGTGCCAGCAGCCTCGCGGCAGGGGAGGTAGGAACTGAAGCTTTCTTT. It translates to CASSLAAGEVGTEAFF.

The table lists this clone with a few counts. The chain has TRBV10-3 and TRBJ2-3; D might be TRBD1 (5 bases). Trimming pared 2 bases from V and 0 bases from J, leaving 6 bases between. The CDR3 covers 14 residues. The germline V gene encodes CDR1 ENHRY and CDR2 SYGVKD. Here the CDR3 DNA reads TGTGCCATCAGTGAGGGACACAGCACAGATACGCAGTATTTT. This encodes CAISEGHSTDTQYF.

The chain has TRBV12-3 or TRBV12-4 and TRBJ1-5; the D is unclear. Trimming removed 2 bases at V and 2 bases at J, with 4 bases between. CDR3 length: 13 residues. The CDR3 sequence: CASSLSGNQPQHF. The CDR3 DNA sequence: TGTGCCAGCAGTTTATCGGGCAATCAGCCCCAGCATTTT.

The chain recombines TRBV10-3 with TRBJ1-1, with a possible D match to TRBD1 (6 bases). CDR1 and CDR2 (germline): ENHRY, SYGVKD. The CDR3 totals 13 residues. The V and J ends lost 3 bases and 10 bases respectively, with 15 bases between them. CDR3 in amino acids: CAISDLKGESAFF. CDR3 coding DNA: TGTGCCATCAGTGATCTAAAGGGGGAATCAGCTTTCTTT.

V gene TRBV19 combines with J gene TRBJ2-7, with 11 bases matching TRBD2. Germline lookup yields CDR1 LNHDA and CDR2 SQIVND (reference sequence). This CDR3 spans 16 amino acids. V was clipped by 0 bases and J by 6 bases; unmatched bases: 7. The CDR3 DNA reads as TGTGCCAGTAGTATAGAACTAGCGGGGGCATTCCGCGAGCAGTACTTC. Translated, it gives CASSIELAGAFREQYF.

This sequence joins TRBV19 and TRBJ1-3; tentatively, D is TRBD1 (5 bases). The V and J ends lost 8 bases and 0 bases respectively, with 8 bases between them. The germline gives CDR1 LNHDA, CDR2 SQIVND (reference sequence). This CDR3 spans 13 amino acids. CDR3 sequence: CASGQGSGNTIYF. As DNA, the CDR3 is TGTGCCAGTGGGCAGGGCTCTGGAAACACCATATATTTT.

J is TRBJ2-7 and V is TRBV12-3 or TRBV12-4; 7 nucleotides line up with TRBD2. V trimming: 3 bases; J trimming: 2 bases; junction bases outside the gene matches: 1. This CDR3 is built from 13 residues. CDR3 DNA sequence: TGTGCCAGCAGTTTTGGACTAGCCTACGAGCAGTACTTC. It encodes CASSFGLAYEQYF.

V is TRBV19 and J is TRBJ1-5; D might be TRBD1 (5 bases). CDR3 length: 15 amino acids. CDR1 is LNHDA and CDR2 is SQIVND in the germline V gene (reference sequence). Trimming took 5 bases from V and 4 from J, leaving 15 bases between them. The CDR3: CASSLTGPWNQPQHF. CDR3 sequence (DNA): TGTGCCAGTAGTCTAACGGGACCCTGGAATCAGCCCCAGCATTTT. Full variable domain (rest looked up from reference TRBV19 and TRBJ1-5): DGGITQSPKYLFRKEGQNVTLSCEQNLNHDAMYWYRQDPGQGLRLIYYSQIVNDFQKGDIAEGYSVSREKKESFPLTVTSAQKNPTAFYLCASSLTGPWNQPQHFGDGTRLSIL.

The rearrangement links TRBV7-6 to TRBJ2-6; D ambiguous. Trimming stripped 3 bases from V and 3 bases from J, with 12 bases between. Germline V gene data show CDR1 as SGHVS and CDR2 as FNYEAQ. CDR3 length: 16 amino acids. The CDR3 reads CASSLDGLGGANVLTF. The CDR3 nucleotides are TGTGCCAGCAGCTTGGACGGTCTCGGTGGGGCCAACGTCCTGACTTTC.

The V gene is TRBV9, the J gene TRBJ2-5; TRBD2 might be the D (5 bases). The CDR3 is 15 amino acids. In germline, CDR1 is SGDLS, CDR2 YYNGEE. V was cut by 0 bases and J by 1 base, with 10 bases left in between. The CDR3, as DNA: TGTGCCAGCAGCGTAGGAACGGAGGTCCAAGAGACCCAGTACTTC. It yields the protein CASSVGTEVQETQYF. Complete variable domain (other parts from reference TRBV9 and TRBJ2-5): DSGVTQTPKHLITATGQRVTLRCSPRSGDLSVYWYQQSLDQGLQFLIQYYNGEERAKGNILERFSAQQFPDLHSELNLSSLELGDSALYFCASSVGTEVQETQYFGPGTRLLVL.

This sequence joins TRBV10-1 and TRBJ2-1; D might be TRBD2 (6 bases). Germline loops: CDR1 WNHNN, CDR2 SYGVQD (reference sequence). The ends were cut back, 7 bases at V and 8 bases at J, with 18 bases in the middle. CDR3 length equals 14 residues. The DNA of the CDR3 is TGCGCCAGCAACAGCGGGCCCCCTAGGGATGAGCAGTTCTTC. It encodes CASNSGPPRDEQFF.

This chain joins TRBV5-8 and TRBJ1-1, with D hard to call. This CDR3 comprises 14 residues. The V end lost 0 bases, the J end lost 4 bases, and 10 bases lay between the germline ends. From germline, CDR1 is SGHTS and CDR2 YDEGEE. The CDR3 DNA is TGTGCCAGCAGCTTGGTGGGAAGCGCCACTGAAGCTTTCTTT. Protein sequence: CASSLVGSATEAFF. Drawing the rest from reference TRBV5-8 and TRBJ1-1, the complete variable domain is EAGVTQSPTHLIKTRGQQATLRCSPISGHTSVYWYQQALGLGLQFLLWYDEGEERNRGNFPPRFSGRQFPNYSSELNVNALELEDSALYLCASSLVGSATEAFFGQGTRLTVV.

V is TRBV9 and J is TRBJ2-7; no clear D. V lost 0 bases and J lost 0, with 7 bases in between. CDR1 SGDLS and CDR2 YYNGEE come from the germline V gene. The CDR3 spans 14 residues. CDR3 coding DNA: TGTGCCAGCAGCGTAGACCACAGCTCCTACGAGCAGTACTTC. Protein product: CASSVDHSSYEQYF. The full variable domain, its missing parts supplied by reference TRBV9 and TRBJ2-7, is DSGVTQTPKHLITATGQRVTLRCSPRSGDLSVYWYQQSLDQGLQFLIQYYNGEERAKGNILERFSAQQFPDLHSELNLSSLELGDSALYFCASSVDHSSYEQYFGPGTRLTVT.

The chain is built from TRBV14 and TRBJ1-1; TRBD1 aligns across 9 bases. CDR1 and CDR2 from the germline V gene are SGHDN and FVKESK. CDR3 size: 15 residues. Trimming at V came to 4 bases and at J to 3 bases, leaving 6 bases not matched to a gene. CDR3 DNA: TGTGCCAGCAGCCCCAGACAGGGGGGGGACACTGAAGCTTTCTTT. As protein: CASSPRQGGDTEAFF.

In its sample, this clone was seen once. This chain links TRBV27 with TRBJ1-2; no clear D gene. Germline V CDR1 and CDR2: MNHEY, SMNVEV (reference sequence). V lost 0 bases and J lost 4, with 6 bases in between. CDR3 length: 13 amino acids. CDR3: CASSLSAFYGYTF. For the CDR3, the DNA is TGTGCCAGCAGTTTATCGGCCTTCTATGGCTACACCTTC.

The chain carries TRBV7-2 and TRBJ1-1; D is unresolved. The CDR3 spans 13 residues. Germline loops: CDR1 SGHTA, CDR2 FQGNSA. V was shortened by 4 bases and J by 2 bases, with 8 bases between the two germline ends. The chain's CDR3 is CASSSGLNTEAFF. CDR3 bases: TGTGCCAGCAGCTCAGGACTCAACACTGAAGCTTTCTTT.

V is TRBV6-5 and J is TRBJ1-2; D is undetermined. Per the germline V gene, CDR1 is MNHEY and CDR2 is SVGAGI. The V end lost 6 bases, the J end lost 8 bases, and 16 bases lay between the germline ends. The CDR3 contains 13 residues. CDR3 residues: CASSPPGSRGYTF. CDR3 nucleotides: TGTGCCAGCAGCCCCCCTGGGAGTAGGGGCTACACCTTC.

The V call is TRBV5-4, the J call TRBJ1-1; the match to TRBD1 covers 11 bases. The CDR3 contains 15 residues. Germline values: CDR1 SGHNT, CDR2 YYREEE (reference sequence). The V gene end was trimmed by 0 bases and the J gene end by 6 bases; junction bases not matched to a gene: 4. The CDR3 is CASSLEKGQGAEAFF. The CDR3, as DNA: TGTGCCAGCAGCTTGGAAAAGGGACAGGGGGCTGAAGCTTTCTTT.

The chain uses TRBV4-3 and TRBJ1-2; 8 nucleotides match TRBD1. The CDR3 is 14 amino acids. Germline V gene data show CDR1 as LGHNA and CDR2 as YSLEER. The J segment lost 4 bases and the V segment lost 2 bases, leaving 3 bases of the junction unmatched. CDR3 nucleotide sequence: TGCGCCAGCAGCCAATCAGGGGGCGGCTATGGCTACACCTTC. Encoded protein: CASSQSGGGYGYTF.

The chain links TRBV21-1 to TRBJ2-5; TRBD1, the table's D call, lacks a check against the DNA. TRBV21-1 is a documented pseudogene. The CDR3 has 15 residues. CDR3 region: CASSGRDRGEETQYF. CDR3 nucleotides: TGTGCCAGCAGCGGCCGGGACAGGGGGGAAGAGACCCAGTACTTC.